This T cell receptor beta chain is drawn from a study of cytomegalovirus exposure and HLA in healthy donors. Study-wide results and limits: When analyzed later, the rates of TCR association showed variation by HLA locus, with DRB1 the most and HLA-C the fewest. A previous analysis found most TCR beta V segments productive roughly 87% or roughly 30% of the time. A later analysis associated 16,000 or so TCR beta sequences with HLA alleles at a 0.05 false discovery rate.

Nominally healthy donors provided the samples, though records likely missed some immune exposures. On this clone itself: Its specificity is unknown.

Researchers ran the PCR with 60 Vbeta and 13 Jbeta primers. Profiling relied on immunoSEQ multiplex PCR, and the TCRdb table lists in-frame clones only, not all of them. In the table there are 140,000 to 150,000 clones, roughly 80% of which are singletons. Germline V lookup: CDR1 SGHTS, CDR2 YDEGEE. Trimming cost V 4 bases and J 2 bases; bases outside gene matches: 1. CDR3 length: 14 amino acids. This receptor was obtained from a female donor in good health and CMV-seronegative. V usage is TRBV5-8 and J usage is TRBJ1-3; 9 bases are shared with TRBD1. The sample consisted of PBMCs. The CDR3 DNA reads TGTGCCAGCAGCCACAGGGGGCCTGGAAACACCATATATTTT. Protein sequence: CASSHRGPGNTIYF.